The 15 T cell receptor beta chains in this list originate from one sample, sequenced in a study of post-analysis software for immune sequencing data. Points from the study as a whole: Five TRBV segments appeared more often in patients than in controls, and TRBV5-6, TRBV5-1 and TRBV20-1 were among these.

These receptors' antigens are unknown. Each TCR beta cDNA library carried unique molecular identifiers. TCRdb used MiXCR to reprocess the PCR reads, holding one entry per CDR3 protein. The sample yields a few hundred thousand distinct CDR3 sequences, less than 45% seen once. The sequencing input was blood. Receptors were obtained from a girl aged 10 to 17 with multiple sclerosis.

There are a few counts of this clonotype. The chain combines TRBV15 with TRBJ2-1; D is possibly TRBD2 (6 bases). This CDR3 spans 15 amino acids. Trimming took off 5 bases at V and 7 bases at J, with 18 bases between the two ends. CDR1 and CDR2 from the germline V gene are LNHNV and YYDKDF (reference sequence). CDR3 sequence: CATSLAGLSRNEQFF. The CDR3 DNA reads TGTGCCACCAGCCTGGCGGGACTCTCTAGGAATGAGCAGTTCTTC.

This clonotype was recorded a few times. The chain uses TRBV3-1 and TRBJ2-7; D unresolved. Deletions cut 0 bases from V and 1 base from J, with 7 bases between. The CDR3 extends over 14 amino acids. Germline V CDR1 and CDR2: LGHDT, YNNKEL (reference sequence). CDR3 sequence reads: CASSQDGGSYEQYF. In DNA, the CDR3 is TGTGCCAGCAGCCAAGATGGCGGATCCTACGAGCAGTACTTC.

This chain uses TRBV24-1 with TRBJ2-7, with 9 bases lining up with TRBD1. J gave up 6 bases and V 2 bases, and 10 bases lay outside the gene matches. This CDR3 is 16 amino acids long. The germline gives CDR1 KGHDR, CDR2 SFDVKD. CDR3 region: CATSDSTGGATSEQYF. The CDR3 nucleotides are TGTGCCACCAGTGATTCTACAGGGGGCGCGACATCCGAGCAGTACTTC.

About this clonotype itself: The junction and the germline gene differ at one end; a read error may be behind it. This chain links TRBV20-1 with TRBJ2-1; no firm D call. CDR3 length: 12 amino acids. CDR1 DFQATT and CDR2 SNEGSKA come from the germline V gene (reference sequence). CDR3 sequence reads: CNARVLDNEQFF. Written as DNA, the CDR3 is TGCAATGCTAGAGTACTCGACAATGAGCAGTTCTTC.

This chain connects TRBV5-1 to TRBJ2-7, with TRBD2 matching over 9 bases. Germline CDR1 and CDR2: SGHRS and YFSETQ. The CDR3 runs to 15 residues. J was trimmed by 2 bases and V by 2 bases; bases with no gene match: 5. CDR3 region: CASSLGLARPYEQYF. The CDR3 bases are TGCGCCAGCAGCTTAGGACTAGCGAGACCCTACGAGCAGTACTTC.

This clonotype turned up a few times. The chain carries TRBV20-1 and TRBJ2-7; the match to TRBD2 covers 7 bases. The ends lost 4 bases at V and 2 bases at J; junction bases unmatched: 8. The germline gives CDR1 DFQATT, CDR2 SNEGSKA (reference sequence). This CDR3 has 14 amino acids. DNA for the CDR3: TGCAGTGCTAATTGGGGGGGGACCCCCTACGAGCAGTACTTC. It is translated as CSANWGGTPYEQYF.

This clonotype appeared once. This chain connects TRBV7-2 to TRBJ2-7; 9 bases are a match to TRBD2. The V segment lost 0 bases and the J segment 3 bases; nucleotides outside the gene matches: 6. CDR1 SGHTA and CDR2 FQGNSA come from the germline V gene. This CDR3 comprises 16 residues. CDR3 residues: CASSLAYGSGSYEQYF. CDR3 bases: TGTGCCAGCAGCTTAGCCTACGGTAGCGGGAGCTACGAGCAGTACTTC. The entire variable domain, with the rest obtained from reference TRBV7-2 and TRBJ2-7, is as follows: GAGVSQSPSNKVTEKGKDVELRCDPISGHTALYWYRQSLGQGLEFLIYFQGNSAPDKSGLPSDRFSAERTGGSVSTLTIQRTQQEDSAVYLCASSLAYGSGSYEQYFGPGTRLTVT.

This clonotype was observed a handful of times. The chain couples TRBV4-1 to TRBJ1-2; 8 positions agree with TRBD1. This CDR3 comprises 13 residues. V trimming: 4 bases; J trimming: 7 bases; junction bases outside the gene matches: 5. Germline V CDR1 and CDR2: MGHRA, YSYEKL. CDR3 bases: TGCGCCAGCAGCCTGGGACAGGATTTTGGCTACACCTTC. Its protein is CASSLGQDFGYTF.

This clonotype was seen more than once but under ten times. The genes are TRBV20-1 and TRBJ2-3; no definite D call. Per germline, CDR1 DFQATT and CDR2 SNEGSKA (reference sequence). V dropped 5 bases and J dropped 9 bases, with 12 bases sitting between them. The CDR3 is 11 residues long. The CDR3 loop is CSAGSPRTQYF. As DNA, the CDR3 is TGCAGTGCTGGCAGCCCGCGGACGCAGTATTTT.

Comment on this clonotype: A read error may account for a junction end that differs from germline. The chain links TRBV3-1 to TRBJ2-7, with no clear D. The germline V gene encodes CDR1 LGHDT and CDR2 YNNKEL (reference sequence). The CDR3 extends over 15 amino acids. CDR3 sequence (DNA): TGTGCCAACAGCCAAGAAATTGTTTACGGGTACGAGCAGTACTTC. It is translated as CANSQEIVYGYEQYF.

In its sample, this clonotype ranks as large (0.1 to 1%). The rearrangement joins TRBV12-3 or TRBV12-4 to TRBJ2-1, with TRBD2 as a possible D gene (6 bases). CDR3 length equals 16 residues. Trimming shortened V by 5 bases and J by 2 bases, and 16 bases separated the two germline ends. The DNA of the CDR3 is TGTGCCAGCAGTGCACCCCGGGACTCACCCTACAATGAGCAGTTCTTC. The encoded protein is CASSAPRDSPYNEQFF.

Here the CDR3 DNA reads TGCGCCAGCAGCCCAGGGAAAGGTCAGCCCCAGCATTTT. It translates to CASSPGKGQPQHF. The chain employs TRBV5-1 and TRBJ1-5; D is perhaps TRBD1 (5 bases). Germline lookup yields CDR1 SGHRS and CDR2 YFSETQ. The length of the CDR3 is 13 residues. Trimming pared 4 bases from V and 6 bases from J, leaving 11 bases between.

The CDR3 nucleotides are TGTGCCAGCAGTTACGGAGTTGCCAATCAGCCCCAGCATTTT. Its translation: CASSYGVANQPQHF. The chain links TRBV6-6 to TRBJ1-5, with unresolved D. Per the germline V gene, CDR1 is MNHNY and CDR2 is SVGAGI (reference sequence). V dropped 2 bases and J dropped 3 bases, with 8 bases sitting between them. CDR3 size: 14 residues.

The rearrangement links TRBV6-6 to TRBJ1-3; D possibly corresponds to TRBD1 (5 bases). The germline gives CDR1 MNHNY, CDR2 SVGAGI (reference sequence). Trimming pared 6 bases from V and 0 bases from J, leaving 6 bases between. The CDR3 extends over 13 amino acids. CDR3 nucleotides: TGTGCCAGCAGCGACAGCTCTGGAAACACCATATATTTT. Protein product: CASSDSSGNTIYF.

This clonotype showed up many times. The rearrangement joins TRBV20-1 to TRBJ2-7; a possible D gene is TRBD2 (6 bases). Germline V gene sequence: CDR1 DFQATT, CDR2 SNEGSKA (reference sequence). CDR3 length: 15 amino acids. V was shortened by 4 bases and J by 2 bases, with 18 bases between the two germline ends. The CDR3 region is CSAIPMREEAYEQYF. The CDR3 DNA is TGCAGTGCTATCCCAATGAGGGAGGAAGCCTACGAGCAGTACTTC.